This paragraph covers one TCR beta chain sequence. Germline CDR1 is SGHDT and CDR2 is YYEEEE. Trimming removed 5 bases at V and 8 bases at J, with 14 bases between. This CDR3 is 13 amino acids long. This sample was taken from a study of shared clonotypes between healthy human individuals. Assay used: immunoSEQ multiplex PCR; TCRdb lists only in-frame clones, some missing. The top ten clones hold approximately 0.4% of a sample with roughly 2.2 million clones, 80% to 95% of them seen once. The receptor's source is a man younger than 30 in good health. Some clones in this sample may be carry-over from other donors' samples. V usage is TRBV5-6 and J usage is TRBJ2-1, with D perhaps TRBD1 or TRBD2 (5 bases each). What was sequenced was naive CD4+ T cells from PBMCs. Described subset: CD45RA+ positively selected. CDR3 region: CASSRGVGDEQFF. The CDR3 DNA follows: TGTGCCAGCAGTCGAGGGGTGGGCGATGAGCAGTTCTTC.